These 2 T cell receptor beta chains were all obtained from the same sample, sequenced in a study of Ad26.COV2.S vaccination and SARS-CoV-2 variants (dated by TCRdb to the early 2020s). Explained via the paper, the treatment or condition label denotes: some 20 received Ad26.COV2.S at low or high dose, single or two shots; about five received placebo; per-sample allocation not given. For vaccine and placebo recipients, repertoires were sequenced using samples collected on day 63 after the first injection. Libraries were built with the immunoSEQ multiplex PCR assay. TCRdb obtained this table from immuneACCESS and retained in-frame rearrangements with V and J assigned. These tables miss some clones; where compared with another copy, unresolved V genes account for less than half of the shortfall, and the remainder is unexplained. This sample lists under 500,000 clones; about nine tenths were detected once. The top ten constitute about 1.6% of the sample.

This specimen consisted of peripheral blood, obtained in a trial of Ad26.COV2.S vaccine versus placebo. The receptor set was obtained from a person aged 18-60 years who received the Ad26.COV2.S COVID-19 vaccine or a placebo.

This chain connects TRBV11-2 to TRBJ1-2; D is possibly TRBD1 (5 bases). This CDR3 is 15 amino acids long. Trimming removed 3 bases from V and 3 bases from J, with 14 bases in between. Germline V gives CDR1 SGHAT, CDR2 FQNNGV. The CDR3 coding sequence is TGTGCCAGCAGCTTCTTTCGGGACCGAGACTATGGCTACACCTTC. Translated, it gives CASSFFRDRDYGYTF.

The chain uses TRBV3-1 (or the pseudogene TRBV3-2) and TRBJ1-2; a weak D match, TRBD1 (5 bases). Germline lookup yields CDR1 LGHDT and CDR2 YNNKEL (reference sequence). The CDR3 is made up of 14 amino acids. Trimming removed 0 bases at V and 4 bases at J, with 9 bases between. The CDR3, as DNA: TGTGCCAGCAGCCAAGAACCAGGGCCCTATGGCTACACCTTC. Translated: CASSQEPGPYGYTF.